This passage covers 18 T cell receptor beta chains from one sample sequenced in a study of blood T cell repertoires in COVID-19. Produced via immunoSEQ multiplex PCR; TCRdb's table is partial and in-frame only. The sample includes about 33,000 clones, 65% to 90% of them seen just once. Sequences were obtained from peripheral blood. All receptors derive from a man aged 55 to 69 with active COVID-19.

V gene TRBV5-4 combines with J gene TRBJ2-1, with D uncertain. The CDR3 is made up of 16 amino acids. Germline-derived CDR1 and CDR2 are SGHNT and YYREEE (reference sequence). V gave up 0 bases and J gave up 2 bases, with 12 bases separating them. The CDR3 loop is CASSLATLTTYNEQFF. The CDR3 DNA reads TGTGCCAGCAGCTTGGCCACCTTGACAACCTACAATGAGCAGTTCTTC.

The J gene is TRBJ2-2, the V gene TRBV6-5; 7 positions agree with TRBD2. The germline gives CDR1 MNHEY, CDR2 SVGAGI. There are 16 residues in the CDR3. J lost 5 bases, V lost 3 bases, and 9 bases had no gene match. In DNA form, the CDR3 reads TGTGCCAGCAGTTATCGAGCGGGATTGGGTACCGGGGAGCTGTTTTTT. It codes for CASSYRAGLGTGELFF.

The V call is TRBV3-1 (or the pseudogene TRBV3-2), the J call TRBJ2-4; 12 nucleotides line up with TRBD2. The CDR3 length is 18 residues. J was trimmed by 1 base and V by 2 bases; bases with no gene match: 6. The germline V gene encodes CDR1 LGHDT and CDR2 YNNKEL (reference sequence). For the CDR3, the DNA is TGTGCCAGCAGCCAACTAGCGGGAGGGGGAATTGCCAAAAACATTCAGTACTTC. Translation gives CASSQLAGGGIAKNIQYF.

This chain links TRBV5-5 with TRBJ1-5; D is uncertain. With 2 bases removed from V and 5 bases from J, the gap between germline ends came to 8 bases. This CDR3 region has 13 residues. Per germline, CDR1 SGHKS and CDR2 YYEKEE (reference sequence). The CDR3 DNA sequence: TGTGCCAGCAGCTTTTCAGAATATCAGCCCCAGCATTTT. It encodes CASSFSEYQPQHF.

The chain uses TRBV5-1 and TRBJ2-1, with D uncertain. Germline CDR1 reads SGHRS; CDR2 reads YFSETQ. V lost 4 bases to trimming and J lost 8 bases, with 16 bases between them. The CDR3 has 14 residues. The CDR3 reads CASSHQPSGDEQFF. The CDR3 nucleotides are TGCGCCAGCAGCCACCAGCCTAGTGGCGATGAGCAGTTCTTC.

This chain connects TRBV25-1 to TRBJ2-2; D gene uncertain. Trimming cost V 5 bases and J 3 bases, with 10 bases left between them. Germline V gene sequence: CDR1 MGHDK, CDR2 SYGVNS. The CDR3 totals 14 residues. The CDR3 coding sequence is TGTGCCAGCAGTCCGTTCGAGGACACCGGGGAGCTGTTTTTT. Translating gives CASSPFEDTGELFF.

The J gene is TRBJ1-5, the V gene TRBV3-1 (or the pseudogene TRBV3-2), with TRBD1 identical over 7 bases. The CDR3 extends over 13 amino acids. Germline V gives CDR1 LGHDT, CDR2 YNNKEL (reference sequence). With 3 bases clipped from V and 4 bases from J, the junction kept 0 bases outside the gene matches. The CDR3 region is CASSQGQNQPQHF. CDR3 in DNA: TGTGCCAGCAGCCAGGGACAGAATCAGCCCCAGCATTTT.

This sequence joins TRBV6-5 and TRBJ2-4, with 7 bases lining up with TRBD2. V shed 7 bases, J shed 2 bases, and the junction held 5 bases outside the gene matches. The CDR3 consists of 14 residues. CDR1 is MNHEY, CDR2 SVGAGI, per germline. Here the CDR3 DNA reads TGTGCCAGCATGGGGGGGAAAACCAAAAACATTCAGTACTTC. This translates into CASMGGKTKNIQYF.

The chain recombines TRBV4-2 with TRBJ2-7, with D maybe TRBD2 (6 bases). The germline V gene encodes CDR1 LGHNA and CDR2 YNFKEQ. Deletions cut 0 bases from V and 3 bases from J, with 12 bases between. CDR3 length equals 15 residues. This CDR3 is CASSQDRLASYEQYV. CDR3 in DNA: TGTGCCAGCAGCCAAGATCGGCTAGCGAGCTACGAGCAGTACGTC.

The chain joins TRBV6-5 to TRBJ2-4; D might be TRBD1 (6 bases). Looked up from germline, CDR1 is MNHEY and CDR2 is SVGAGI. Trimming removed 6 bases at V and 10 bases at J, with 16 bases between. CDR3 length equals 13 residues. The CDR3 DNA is TGTGCCAGCAGCGCGTCATGGGACACGATTCAGTACTTC. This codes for CASSASWDTIQYF.

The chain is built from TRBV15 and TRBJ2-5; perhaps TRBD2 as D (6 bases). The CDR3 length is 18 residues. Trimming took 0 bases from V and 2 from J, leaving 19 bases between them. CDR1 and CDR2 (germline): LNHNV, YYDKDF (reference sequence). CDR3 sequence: CATSRDRAGPSGQETQYF. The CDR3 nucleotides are TGTGCCACCAGCAGAGATCGTGCGGGGCCATCAGGTCAAGAGACCCAGTACTTC.

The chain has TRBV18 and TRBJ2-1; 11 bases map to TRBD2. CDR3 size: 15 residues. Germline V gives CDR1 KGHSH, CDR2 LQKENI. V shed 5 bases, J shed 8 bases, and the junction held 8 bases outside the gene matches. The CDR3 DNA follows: TGTGCCAGCTCAGAAACTAGCGGGAGACTCCATGAGCAGTTCTTC. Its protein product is CASSETSGRLHEQFF.

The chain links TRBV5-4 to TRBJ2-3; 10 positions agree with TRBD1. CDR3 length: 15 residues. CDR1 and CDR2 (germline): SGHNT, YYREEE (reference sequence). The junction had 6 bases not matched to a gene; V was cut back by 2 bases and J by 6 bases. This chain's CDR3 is CASSFGTGAWDTQYF. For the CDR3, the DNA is TGTGCCAGCAGCTTTGGGACAGGGGCCTGGGATACGCAGTATTTT.

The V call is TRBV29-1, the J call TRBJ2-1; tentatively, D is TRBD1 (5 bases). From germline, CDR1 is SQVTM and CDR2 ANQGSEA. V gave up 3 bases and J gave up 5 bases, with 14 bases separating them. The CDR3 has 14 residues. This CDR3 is CSVDGASANNEQFF. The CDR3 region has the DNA TGCAGCGTTGATGGGGCTAGTGCAAACAATGAGCAGTTCTTC.

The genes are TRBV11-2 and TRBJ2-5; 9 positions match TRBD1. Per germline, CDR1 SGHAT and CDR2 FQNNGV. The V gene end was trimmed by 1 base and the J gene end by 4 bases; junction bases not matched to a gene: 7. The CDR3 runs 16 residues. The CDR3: CASSLVDRGGRETQYF. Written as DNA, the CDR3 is TGTGCCAGCAGCTTAGTTGACAGGGGGGGTAGAGAGACCCAGTACTTC. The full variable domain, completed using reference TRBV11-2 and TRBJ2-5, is EAGVAQSPRYKIIEKRQSVAFWCNPISGHATLYWYQQILGQGPKLLIQFQNNGVVDDSQLPKDRFSAERLKGVDSTLKIQPAKLEDSAVYLCASSLVDRGGRETQYFGPGTRLLVL.

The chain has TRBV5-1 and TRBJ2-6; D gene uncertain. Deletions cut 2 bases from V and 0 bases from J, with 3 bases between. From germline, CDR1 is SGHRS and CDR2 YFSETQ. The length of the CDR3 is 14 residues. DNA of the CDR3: TGCGCCAGCAGCTTCAGCTCTGGGGCCAACGTCCTGACTTTC. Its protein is CASSFSSGANVLTF.

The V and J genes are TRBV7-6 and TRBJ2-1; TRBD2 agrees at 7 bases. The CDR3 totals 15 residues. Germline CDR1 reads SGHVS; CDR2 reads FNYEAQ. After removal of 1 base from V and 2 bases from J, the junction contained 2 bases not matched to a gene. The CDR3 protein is CASSLGDYPYNEQFF. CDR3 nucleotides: TGTGCCAGCAGCTTAGGGGACTACCCCTACAATGAGCAGTTCTTC.

CDR3 nucleotides: TGTGCCAGCAGGTCTCAGGGGGCGGACTACGAGCAGTACTTC. Its translation is CASRSQGADYEQYF. The V gene is TRBV28, the J gene TRBJ2-7, with 8 bases aligning to TRBD1. CDR1 is MDHEN and CDR2 is SYDVKM in the germline V gene. Trimming cost V 6 bases and J 3 bases; bases outside gene matches: 7. The CDR3 has 14 amino acids.